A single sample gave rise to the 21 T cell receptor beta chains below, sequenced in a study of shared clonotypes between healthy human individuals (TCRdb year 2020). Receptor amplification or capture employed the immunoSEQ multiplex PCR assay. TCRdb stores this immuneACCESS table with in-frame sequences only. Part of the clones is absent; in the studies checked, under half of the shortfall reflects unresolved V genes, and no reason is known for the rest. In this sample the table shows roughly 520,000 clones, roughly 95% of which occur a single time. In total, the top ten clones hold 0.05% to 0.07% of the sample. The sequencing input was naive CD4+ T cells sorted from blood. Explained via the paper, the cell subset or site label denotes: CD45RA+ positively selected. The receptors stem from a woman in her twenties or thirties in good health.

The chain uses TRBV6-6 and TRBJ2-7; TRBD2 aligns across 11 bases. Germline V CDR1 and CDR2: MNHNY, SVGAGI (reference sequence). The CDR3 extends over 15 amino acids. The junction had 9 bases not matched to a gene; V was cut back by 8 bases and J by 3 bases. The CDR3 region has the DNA TGTGCCAGCCGCGGGGGACTAGCGGTAAACTACGAGCAGTACTTC. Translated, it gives CASRGGLAVNYEQYF.

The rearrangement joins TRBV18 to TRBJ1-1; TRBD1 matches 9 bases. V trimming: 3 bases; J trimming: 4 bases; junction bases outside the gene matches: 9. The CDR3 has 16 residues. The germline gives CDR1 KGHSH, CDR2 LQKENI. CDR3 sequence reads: CASSPAQDRGATEAFF. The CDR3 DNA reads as TGTGCCAGCTCACCCGCCCAGGACAGGGGAGCCACTGAAGCTTTCTTT.

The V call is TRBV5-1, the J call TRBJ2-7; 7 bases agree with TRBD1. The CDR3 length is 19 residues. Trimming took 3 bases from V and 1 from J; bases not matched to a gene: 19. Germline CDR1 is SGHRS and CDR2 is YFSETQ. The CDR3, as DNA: TGCGCCAGCAGCTGGGAACCAACTACAGGGGTTACCCATTCCTACGAGCAGTACTTC. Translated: CASSWEPTTGVTHSYEQYF.

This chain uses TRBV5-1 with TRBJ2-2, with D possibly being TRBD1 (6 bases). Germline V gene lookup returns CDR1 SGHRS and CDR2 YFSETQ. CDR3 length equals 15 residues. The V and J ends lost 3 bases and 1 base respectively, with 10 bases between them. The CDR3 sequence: CASSWGLENTGELFF. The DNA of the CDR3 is TGCGCCAGCAGCTGGGGGCTGGAGAACACCGGGGAGCTGTTTTTT.

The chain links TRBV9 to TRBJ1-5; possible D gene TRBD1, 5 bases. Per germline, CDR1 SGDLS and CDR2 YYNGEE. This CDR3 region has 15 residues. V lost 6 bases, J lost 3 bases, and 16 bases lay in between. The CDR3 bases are TGTGCCAGCAACGTGGGGGGGTTACCCAATCAGCCCCAGCATTTT. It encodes CASNVGGLPNQPQHF.

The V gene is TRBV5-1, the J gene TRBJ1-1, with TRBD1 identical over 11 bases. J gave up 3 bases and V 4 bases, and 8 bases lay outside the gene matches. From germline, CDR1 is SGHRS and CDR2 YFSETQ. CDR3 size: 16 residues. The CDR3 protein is CASSPGQGASYTEAFF. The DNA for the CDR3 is TGCGCCAGCAGCCCCGGACAGGGGGCATCGTACACTGAAGCTTTCTTT.

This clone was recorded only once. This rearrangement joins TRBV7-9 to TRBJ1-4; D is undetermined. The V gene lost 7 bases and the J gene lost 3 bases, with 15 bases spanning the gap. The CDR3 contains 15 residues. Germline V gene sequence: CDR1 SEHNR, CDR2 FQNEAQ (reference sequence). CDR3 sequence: CASITDLVSNEKLFF. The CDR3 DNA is TGTGCCAGCATCACTGACCTGGTTTCTAATGAAAAACTGTTTTTT.

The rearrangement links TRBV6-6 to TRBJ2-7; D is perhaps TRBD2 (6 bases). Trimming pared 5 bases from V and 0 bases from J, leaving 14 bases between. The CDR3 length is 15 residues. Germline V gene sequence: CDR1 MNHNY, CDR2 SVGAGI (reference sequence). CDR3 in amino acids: CASSNVAVSSYEQYF. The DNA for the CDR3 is TGTGCCAGCAGTAACGTAGCGGTTAGCTCCTACGAGCAGTACTTC.

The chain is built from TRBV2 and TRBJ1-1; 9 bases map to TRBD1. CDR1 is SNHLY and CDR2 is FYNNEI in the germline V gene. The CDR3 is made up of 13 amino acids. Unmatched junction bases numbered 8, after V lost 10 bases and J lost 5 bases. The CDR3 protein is CATRGQGLTEAFF. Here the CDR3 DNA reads TGTGCCACCCGAGGACAGGGGCTAACTGAAGCTTTCTTT. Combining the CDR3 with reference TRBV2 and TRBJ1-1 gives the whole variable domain EPEVTQTPSHQVTQMGQEVILRCVPISNHLYFYWYRQILGQKVEFLVSFYNNEISEKSEIFDDQFSVERPDGSNFTLKIRSTKLEDSAMYFCATRGQGLTEAFFGQGTRLTVV.

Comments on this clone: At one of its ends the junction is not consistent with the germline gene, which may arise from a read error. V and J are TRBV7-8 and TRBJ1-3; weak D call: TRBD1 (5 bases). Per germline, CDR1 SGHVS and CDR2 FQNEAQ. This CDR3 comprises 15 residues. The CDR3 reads CASSLAQSLPGRGDF. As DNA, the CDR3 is TGTGCCAGCAGCTTAGCGCAAAGCCTCCCGGGACGGGGAGATTTT.

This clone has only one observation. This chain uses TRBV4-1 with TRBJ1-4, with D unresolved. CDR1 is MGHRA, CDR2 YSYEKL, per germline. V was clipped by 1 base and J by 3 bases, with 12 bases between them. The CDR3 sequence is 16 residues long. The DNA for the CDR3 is TGCGCCAGCAGCCAAGGGAGTACGGTAGCTAATGAAAAACTGTTTTTT. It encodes CASSQGSTVANEKLFF.

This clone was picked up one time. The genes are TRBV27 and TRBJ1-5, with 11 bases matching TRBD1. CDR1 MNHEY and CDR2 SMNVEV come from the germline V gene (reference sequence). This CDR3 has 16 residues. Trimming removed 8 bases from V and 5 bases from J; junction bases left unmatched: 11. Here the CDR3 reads CASRYWGQGEDQPQHF. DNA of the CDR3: TGTGCCAGCCGATACTGGGGACAGGGGGAAGATCAGCCCCAGCATTTT.

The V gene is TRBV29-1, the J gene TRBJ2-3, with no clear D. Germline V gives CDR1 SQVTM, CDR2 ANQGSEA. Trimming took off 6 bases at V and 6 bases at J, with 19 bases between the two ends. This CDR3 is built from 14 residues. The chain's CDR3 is CSVDGRLRPDTQYF. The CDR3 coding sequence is TGCAGCGTAGATGGACGTCTCCGCCCGGATACGCAGTATTTT.

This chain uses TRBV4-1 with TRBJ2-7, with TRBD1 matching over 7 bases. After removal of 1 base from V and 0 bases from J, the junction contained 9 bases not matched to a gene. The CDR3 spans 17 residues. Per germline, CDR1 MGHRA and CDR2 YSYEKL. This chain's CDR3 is CASSQVFRQGSSYEQYF. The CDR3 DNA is TGCGCCAGCAGCCAAGTCTTCCGACAGGGTAGCTCCTACGAGCAGTACTTC.

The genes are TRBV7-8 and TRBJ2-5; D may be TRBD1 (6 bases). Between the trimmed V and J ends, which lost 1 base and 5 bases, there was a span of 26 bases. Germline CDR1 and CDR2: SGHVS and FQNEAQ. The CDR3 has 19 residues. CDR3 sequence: CASSLGTGVIGGRGETQYF. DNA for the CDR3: TGTGCCAGCAGCTTAGGGACCGGGGTTATTGGGGGCCGAGGGGAGACCCAGTACTTC.

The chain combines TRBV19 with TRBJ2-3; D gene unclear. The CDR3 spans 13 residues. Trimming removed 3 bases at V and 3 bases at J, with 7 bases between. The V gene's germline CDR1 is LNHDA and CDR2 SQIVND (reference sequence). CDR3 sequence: CASSIPWTDTQYF. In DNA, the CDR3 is TGTGCCAGTAGTATCCCATGGACAGATACGCAGTATTTT.

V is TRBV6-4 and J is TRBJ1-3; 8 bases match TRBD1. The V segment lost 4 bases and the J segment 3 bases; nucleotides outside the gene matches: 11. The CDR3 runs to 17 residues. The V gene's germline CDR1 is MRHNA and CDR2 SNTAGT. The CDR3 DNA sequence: TGTGCCAGCAGTGTGGATAGGACAGGGCTTGATGGAAACACCATATATTTT. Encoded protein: CASSVDRTGLDGNTIYF.

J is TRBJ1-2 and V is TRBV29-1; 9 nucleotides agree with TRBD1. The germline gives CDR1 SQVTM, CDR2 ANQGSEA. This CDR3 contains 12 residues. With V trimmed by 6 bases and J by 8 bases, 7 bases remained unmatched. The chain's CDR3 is CSVVGQGGGYTF. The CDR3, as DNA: TGCAGCGTCGTGGGACAGGGAGGGGGCTACACCTTC. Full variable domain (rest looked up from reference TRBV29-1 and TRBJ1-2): SAVISQKPSRDICQRGTSLTIQCQVDSQVTMMFWYRQQPGQSLTLIATANQGSEATYESGFVIDKFPISRPNLTFSTLTVSNMSPEDSSIYLCSVVGQGGGYTFGSGTRLTVV.

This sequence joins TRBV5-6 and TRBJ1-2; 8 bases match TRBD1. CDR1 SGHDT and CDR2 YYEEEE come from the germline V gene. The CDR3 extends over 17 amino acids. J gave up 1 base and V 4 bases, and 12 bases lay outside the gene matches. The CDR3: CASSVNRGNIYNYGYTF. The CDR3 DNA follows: TGTGCCAGCAGCGTAAACAGGGGGAATATATATAACTATGGCTACACCTTC.

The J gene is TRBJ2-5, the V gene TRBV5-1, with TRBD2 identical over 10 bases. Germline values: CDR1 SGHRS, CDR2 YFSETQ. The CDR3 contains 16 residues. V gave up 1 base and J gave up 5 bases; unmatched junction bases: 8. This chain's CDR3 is CASSLILAGVPETQYF. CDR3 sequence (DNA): TGCGCCAGCAGCTTGATTCTAGCGGGAGTCCCGGAGACCCAGTACTTC. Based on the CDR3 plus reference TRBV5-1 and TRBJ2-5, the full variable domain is KAGVTQTPRYLIKTRGQQVTLSCSPISGHRSVSWYQQTPGQGLQFLFEYFSETQRNKGNFPGRFSGRQFSNSRSEMNVSTLELGDSALYLCASSLILAGVPETQYFGPGTRLLVL.

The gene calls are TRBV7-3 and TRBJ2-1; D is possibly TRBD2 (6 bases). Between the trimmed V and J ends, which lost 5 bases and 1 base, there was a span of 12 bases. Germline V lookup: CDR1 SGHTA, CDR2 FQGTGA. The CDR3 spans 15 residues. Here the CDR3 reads CASSLRDSSYNEQFF. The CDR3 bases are TGTGCCAGCAGCCTCCGGGACTCATCCTACAATGAGCAGTTCTTC.